These 31 T cell receptor beta chains came from one sample sequenced in a study of T cells after yellow fever vaccination. TCRdb analysed the 5' RACE reads with MiXCR anew, one entry per CDR3 protein. Of about 300,000 distinct CDR3 sequences listed, roughly 7% are singletons. Sequencing used PBMCs, obtained 35 to 50 days after the first yellow fever vaccination. The origin of the receptors is a man aged 18 to 30 who received the YFV17D yellow fever vaccine.

This rearrangement joins TRBV28 to TRBJ2-1; 11 nucleotides align to TRBD2. The V segment lost 1 base and the J segment 4 bases; nucleotides outside the gene matches: 3. Looked up from germline, CDR1 is MDHEN and CDR2 is SYDVKM. The CDR3 consists of 16 residues. CDR3 in amino acids: CASSLSASGGYNEQFF. The CDR3 DNA follows: TGTGCCAGCAGTTTATCGGCTAGCGGGGGGTACAATGAGCAGTTCTTC.

This clonotype was counted a few times. The V call is TRBV6-1, the J call TRBJ1-2; 9 nucleotides line up with TRBD1. Germline V lookup: CDR1 MNHNS, CDR2 SASEGT. The J segment lost 4 bases and the V segment lost 6 bases, leaving 6 bases of the junction unmatched. The CDR3 contains 14 residues. In DNA form, the CDR3 reads TGTGCCAGCAGCCATAGACAGGGGGGCTATGGCTACACCTTC. It translates to CASSHRQGGYGYTF.

The chain has TRBV7-9 and TRBJ2-7, with a weak D call TRBD1 (5 bases). This CDR3 has 15 amino acids. The V gene's germline CDR1 is SEHNR and CDR2 FQNEAQ (reference sequence). Trimming took off 4 bases at V and 2 bases at J, with 15 bases between the two ends. CDR3 DNA sequence: TGTGCCAGCAGCTACGGGCTGGACAAGACCTACGAGCAGTACTTC. It yields the protein CASSYGLDKTYEQYF.

This clonotype occurred many times. V usage is TRBV5-1 and J usage is TRBJ1-1; D is unresolved. Germline V CDR1 and CDR2: SGHRS, YFSETQ. The V end was cut by 5 bases, the J end by 10 bases, with 21 bases between. The CDR3 spans 14 residues. The CDR3 region is CASSQRAAVEIAFF. In DNA form, the CDR3 reads TGCGCCAGCAGTCAAAGGGCGGCGGTAGAAATAGCTTTCTTT.

This clonotype was observed a handful of times. The chain carries TRBV7-9 and TRBJ2-1; weak D call: TRBD1 (5 bases). V was clipped by 5 bases and J by 4 bases, with 9 bases between them. The CDR3 consists of 13 residues. The germline V gene has CDR1 SEHNR and CDR2 FQNEAQ (reference sequence). The CDR3 nucleotides read TGTGCCAGCAGCACACGACAGTACAATGAGCAGTTCTTC. Amino acid sequence: CASSTRQYNEQFF.

This clonotype was recorded many times. A read error may account for a junction end that differs from germline. The chain combines TRBV7-2 with TRBJ2-2, with D unclear. Looked up from germline, CDR1 is SGHTA and CDR2 is FQGNSA. This CDR3 region has 12 residues. The CDR3 spells CASSFYTGELFF. CDR3 DNA sequence: TGCGCCAGCAGTTTTTACACCGGGGAGCTGTTTTTT.

The chain joins TRBV6-5 to TRBJ2-5; 9 nucleotides align to TRBD1. The germline gives CDR1 MNHEY, CDR2 SVGAGI. The CDR3 is 15 residues long. Unmatched junction bases numbered 5, after V lost 2 bases and J lost 4 bases. The CDR3 DNA sequence: TGTGCCAGCAGTTACCGGGACAGGGAAGGAGAGACCCAGTACTTC. Translation gives CASSYRDREGETQYF.

In its sample, this clonotype was seen a few times. This rearrangement joins TRBV7-6 to TRBJ2-7; no clear D gene. CDR3 length: 14 residues. V gave up 5 bases and J gave up 2 bases, with 13 bases separating them. Germline-derived CDR1 and CDR2 are SGHVS and FNYEAQ. CDR3 sequence reads: CASSPRTRAYEQYV. The CDR3 DNA reads TGTGCCAGCAGCCCACGGACCCGCGCCTACGAGCAGTACGTC.

This clonotype appeared a few times. The chain recombines TRBV20-1 with TRBJ1-6, with D unclear. From germline, CDR1 is DFQATT and CDR2 SNEGSKA (reference sequence). The CDR3 has 15 residues. Trimming cost V 3 bases and J 6 bases, with 15 bases left between them. CDR3 sequence reads: CSARGSPYINSPLHF. The CDR3 DNA follows: TGCAGTGCTAGGGGGTCGCCCTATATTAATTCACCCCTCCACTTT.

This sequence joins TRBV7-8 and TRBJ1-3; D is unresolved. Between the trimmed V and J ends, which lost 5 bases and 0 bases, there was a span of 8 bases. The germline CDR1 and CDR2 sequences are SGHVS and FQNEAQ. The CDR3 is made up of 14 amino acids. The CDR3 here is CASSPTFSGNTIYF. For the CDR3, the DNA is TGTGCCAGCAGCCCGACCTTCTCTGGAAACACCATATATTTT.

This clonotype was seen repeatedly, ten times or more. V and J are TRBV12-3 or TRBV12-4 and TRBJ2-3; D might be TRBD2 (6 bases). The CDR3 spans 15 residues. V gave up 8 bases and J gave up 3 bases, with 18 bases separating them. The CDR3 spells CASATRDFGTDTQYF. The CDR3, as DNA: TGTGCCAGCGCAACCCGGGACTTTGGAACAGATACGCAGTATTTT.

This clonotype was counted a few times. The V call is TRBV20-1, the J call TRBJ2-2; no clear D. The CDR3 totals 14 residues. CDR1 DFQATT and CDR2 SNEGSKA come from the germline V gene (reference sequence). Trimming shortened V by 2 bases and J by 4 bases, and 11 bases separated the two germline ends. CDR3: CSARYGILTGELFF. The CDR3 DNA reads TGCAGTGCTAGATATGGGATTCTCACCGGGGAGCTGTTTTTT.

The chain uses TRBV5-1 and TRBJ2-7; no clear D gene. This CDR3 has 11 residues. In germline, CDR1 is SGHRS, CDR2 YFSETQ. Trimming shortened V by 4 bases and J by 5 bases, and 7 bases separated the two germline ends. DNA for the CDR3: TGCGCCAGCAGCGCGCTGGACGAGCAGTACTTC. Protein product: CASSALDEQYF.

The chain employs TRBV18 and TRBJ2-5; the match to TRBD1 covers 7 bases. V lost 0 bases to trimming and J lost 4 bases; unmatched junction nucleotides: 5. The CDR3 totals 15 residues. CDR1 and CDR2 from the germline V gene are KGHSH and LQKENI. CDR3 residues: CASSPPTGFGETQYF. CDR3 nucleotide sequence: TGTGCCAGCTCACCACCGACAGGGTTCGGAGAGACCCAGTACTTC. Full variable domain (missing parts from reference TRBV18 and TRBJ2-5): NAGVMQNPRHLVRRRGQEARLRCSPMKGHSHVYWYRQLPEEGLKFMVYLQKENIIDESGMPKERFSAEFPKEGPSILRIQQVVRGDSAAYFCASSPPTGFGETQYFGPGTRLLVL.

This clonotype was found a few times. V and J are TRBV27 and TRBJ1-1, with D unresolved. The germline V gene has CDR1 MNHEY and CDR2 SMNVEV (reference sequence). The CDR3 spans 14 residues. V gave up 0 bases and J gave up 8 bases, with 13 bases separating them. CDR3 region: CASSLSVRPGEAFF. The DNA of the CDR3 is TGTGCCAGCAGTTTATCCGTACGACCTGGAGAAGCTTTCTTT.

This clonotype was counted between two and nine times. The V and J genes are TRBV29-1 and TRBJ1-2; D gene uncertain. This CDR3 region has 14 residues. Trimming cost V 0 bases and J 5 bases, with 13 bases left between them. CDR1 and CDR2 from the germline V gene are SQVTM and ANQGSEA. The CDR3 protein is CSVEDRAFGYGYTF. CDR3 bases: TGCAGCGTTGAAGATCGAGCCTTTGGGTATGGCTACACCTTC.

This clonotype was counted a few times. The chain employs TRBV5-1 and TRBJ2-2; D possibly corresponds to TRBD1 (5 bases). The CDR3 runs 14 residues. Germline loops: CDR1 SGHRS, CDR2 YFSETQ. V dropped 5 bases and J dropped 0 bases, with 8 bases sitting between them. The CDR3 DNA reads TGCGCCAGCAGAGGGGCCCCGAACACCGGGGAGCTGTTTTTT. Protein product: CASRGAPNTGELFF.

The table lists this clonotype with a few counts. The CDR3 DNA reads as TGTGCCAGTGCCGGGGACTGGCGACAAGAGACCCAGTACTTC. Translated: CASAGDWRQETQYF. The chain employs TRBV6-2 or TRBV6-3 and TRBJ2-5; perhaps TRBD2 as D (6 bases). The V gene's germline CDR1 is MNHEY and CDR2 SVGEGT. V dropped 9 bases and J dropped 2 bases, with 16 bases sitting between them. CDR3 size: 14 residues.

This clonotype was picked up a small number of times. The chain is built from TRBV9 and TRBJ2-2; D unclear. V gave up 5 bases and J gave up 3 bases, with 14 bases separating them. CDR3 size: 15 residues. Per germline, CDR1 SGDLS and CDR2 YYNGEE. CDR3 amino acids: CASSPGRPDTGELFF. The DNA for the CDR3 is TGTGCCAGCAGTCCTGGCCGACCGGACACCGGGGAGCTGTTTTTT. Full variable domain (remainder filled in from reference TRBV9 and TRBJ2-2): DSGVTQTPKHLITATGQRVTLRCSPRSGDLSVYWYQQSLDQGLQFLIQYYNGEERAKGNILERFSAQQFPDLHSELNLSSLELGDSALYFCASSPGRPDTGELFFGEGSRLTVL.

V and J are TRBV4-1 and TRBJ1-2; TRBD1 agrees at 11 bases. Per germline, CDR1 MGHRA and CDR2 YSYEKL. CDR3 length: 15 residues. V trimming: 6 bases; J trimming: 5 bases; junction bases outside the gene matches: 8. CDR3 nucleotide sequence: TGCGCCAGCAGGGGACAGGGGGTTGCCATGTATGGCTACACCTTC. Translated, it gives CASRGQGVAMYGYTF.

As regards this clonotype: Compared with germline, one end of the junction differs, possibly owing to a read error. V is TRBV20-1 and J is TRBJ1-1, with a weak D call TRBD1 (5 bases). CDR3 length equals 14 residues. Germline V CDR1 and CDR2: DFQATT, SNEGSKA (reference sequence). This CDR3 is CSARGPGLGTEDFF. Here the CDR3 DNA reads TGCAGTGCTAGAGGGCCAGGGTTGGGCACTGAAGATTTCTTT.

This clonotype was detected only a few times. The chain couples TRBV5-1 to TRBJ2-3; 11 nucleotides agree with TRBD2. V was pared by 4 bases and J by 2 bases, with 9 bases of the junction left unmatched. The CDR3 is 17 residues long. Germline values: CDR1 SGHRS, CDR2 YFSETQ. The CDR3 spells CASSTGTSGPHTDTQYF. The DNA for the CDR3 is TGCGCCAGCAGCACCGGGACTAGCGGACCCCACACAGATACGCAGTATTTT.

This rearrangement joins TRBV5-1 to TRBJ2-7; 16 bases agree with TRBD2. There are 15 residues in the CDR3. J gave up 5 bases and V 3 bases, and 2 bases lay outside the gene matches. The germline V gene has CDR1 SGHRS and CDR2 YFSETQ. CDR3 amino acids: CASSSGTSGGDEQYF. In DNA form, the CDR3 reads TGCGCCAGCAGCTCCGGGACTAGCGGGGGGGACGAGCAGTACTTC.

The J gene is TRBJ1-2, the V gene TRBV12-3 or TRBV12-4; D not certain. The CDR3 spans 12 residues. The V end was cut by 5 bases, the J end by 7 bases, with 11 bases between. This CDR3 is CASSPEFPGYTF. In DNA, the CDR3 is TGTGCCAGCAGTCCAGAGTTCCCTGGCTACACCTTC.

This clonotype was seen many times. CDR3 bases: TGTGCCAGCAGCTTTATAGGGGGGGCGAGATTCACAGATACGCAGTATTTT. It yields the protein CASSFIGGARFTDTQYF. This chain connects TRBV7-2 to TRBJ2-3; TRBD2 is a possible D gene (7 bases). The CDR3 extends over 17 amino acids. Germline-derived CDR1 and CDR2 are SGHTA and FQGNSA. V shed 3 bases and J shed 2 bases, with 18 bases lying between them.

There are a few counts of this clonotype. The rearrangement uses TRBV9 and TRBJ2-2; possibly TRBD2 for D (6 bases). CDR1 and CDR2 from the germline V gene are SGDLS and YYNGEE. The CDR3 has 17 residues. Trimming stripped 3 bases from V and 1 base from J, with 16 bases between. Here the CDR3 reads CASSEILTGENTGELFF. CDR3 in DNA: TGTGCCAGCAGCGAAATACTGACGGGGGAGAACACCGGGGAGCTGTTTTTT.

The rearrangement uses TRBV12-5 and TRBJ1-2; D call uncertain. Germline values: CDR1 LGHNT, CDR2 FRNRAP. Trimming shortened V by 6 bases and J by 5 bases, and 28 bases separated the two germline ends. CDR3 size: 18 residues. The DNA for the CDR3 is TGTGCTAGTGGCCGCTTGATTGGGGTTTTGGACCCCTCATATGGCTACACCTTC. This codes for CASGRLIGVLDPSYGYTF.

This clonotype was seen more than once but under ten times. The genes are TRBV5-6 and TRBJ2-1; D may be TRBD2 (6 bases). The germline V gene encodes CDR1 SGHDT and CDR2 YYEEEE. The CDR3 consists of 19 residues. Trimming took 0 bases from V and 0 from J, leaving 19 bases between them. Here the CDR3 reads CASSLGWSSGRSSYNEQFF. CDR3 nucleotide sequence: TGTGCCAGCAGCTTGGGGTGGAGCAGCGGGCGGAGCTCCTACAATGAGCAGTTCTTC.

The chain has TRBV6-1 and TRBJ2-1; 12 bases line up with TRBD2. V shed 0 bases and J 4 bases; nucleotides not matched to a gene: 4. Germline V gene data show CDR1 as MNHNS and CDR2 as SASEGT. This CDR3 comprises 17 residues. In DNA, the CDR3 is TGTGCCAGCAGTGAAGCTAGACTAGCGGGGGCATACAATGAGCAGTTCTTC. It translates to CASSEARLAGAYNEQFF.

The chain carries TRBV7-2 and TRBJ1-1; D perhaps matches TRBD1 (6 bases). The germline CDR1 and CDR2 sequences are SGHTA and FQGNSA. Trimming left V 2 bases short and J 1 base short, with 17 bases between. This CDR3 is 17 amino acids long. The CDR3 reads CASSLSPGAVRNTEAFF. DNA for the CDR3: TGTGCCAGCAGCTTAAGCCCAGGGGCGGTCAGGAACACTGAAGCTTTCTTT.

The chain couples TRBV20-1 to TRBJ2-2, with D perhaps TRBD2 (6 bases). The length of the CDR3 is 17 residues. The V gene's germline CDR1 is DFQATT and CDR2 SNEGSKA (reference sequence). V dropped 4 bases and J dropped 0 bases, with 18 bases sitting between them. CDR3 protein: CSAISLGRGTNTGELFF. The CDR3 DNA reads as TGCAGTGCTATCAGTCTGGGGCGCGGGACGAACACCGGGGAGCTGTTTTTT.